This TCR beta chain was captured by sequencing in a study of shared clonotypes between healthy human individuals. Study conclusions and caveats: Unshared clonotypes carried lower generation probabilities than those common to all four donors.

Libraries were prepared by immunoSEQ multiplex PCR; TCRdb keeps only in-frame clonotypes and omits some of them. The table includes about 2.4 million clones, around 94% detected once. The CDR3 totals 14 residues. The ends were cut back, 1 base at V and 2 bases at J, with 12 bases in the middle. CDR1 is SQVTM and CDR2 is ANQGSEA in the germline V gene. In the case of this clone: Its specificity is not known.

V and J are TRBV29-1 and TRBJ2-7; D is undetermined. Sequenced input: naive CD4+ T cells sorted from blood. Subset described: CD45RA+ positively selected. This clonotype was obtained from a man aged 18 to 30 in good health. The CDR3 DNA reads as TGCAGCGTTGAAGGAGTGTACCCCACCTACGAGCAGTACTTC. It translates to CSVEGVYPTYEQYF.